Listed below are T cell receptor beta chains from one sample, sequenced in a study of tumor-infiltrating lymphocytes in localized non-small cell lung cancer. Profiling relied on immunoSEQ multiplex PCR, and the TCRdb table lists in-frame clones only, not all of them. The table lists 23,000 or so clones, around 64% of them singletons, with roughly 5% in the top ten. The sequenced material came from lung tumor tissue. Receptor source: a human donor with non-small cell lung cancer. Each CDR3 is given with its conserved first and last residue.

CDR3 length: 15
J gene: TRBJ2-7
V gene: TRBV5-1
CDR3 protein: CASSFSSGRVYEQYF

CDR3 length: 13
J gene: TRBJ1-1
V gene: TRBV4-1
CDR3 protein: CASSQVADGGAFF

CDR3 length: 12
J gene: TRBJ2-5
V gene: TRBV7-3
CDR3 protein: CASSPGLGTQYF

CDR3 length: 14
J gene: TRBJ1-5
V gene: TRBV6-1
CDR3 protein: CASSGEDRGQPQHF

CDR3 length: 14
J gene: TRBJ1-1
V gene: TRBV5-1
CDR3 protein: CASTSGQQNTEAFF

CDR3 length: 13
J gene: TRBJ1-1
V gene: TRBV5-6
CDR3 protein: CASSLETGAEAFF

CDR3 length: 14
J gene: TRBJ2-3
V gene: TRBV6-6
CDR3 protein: CASSLTGATDTQYF

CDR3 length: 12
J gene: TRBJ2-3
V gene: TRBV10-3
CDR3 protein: CAISETDDTQYF

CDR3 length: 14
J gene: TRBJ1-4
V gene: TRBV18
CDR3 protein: CASSPGGGDEKLFF

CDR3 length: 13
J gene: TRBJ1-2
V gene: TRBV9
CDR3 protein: CASSVDSNYGYTF

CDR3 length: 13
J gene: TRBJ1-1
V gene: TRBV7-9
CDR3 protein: CASIRGGNTEAFF

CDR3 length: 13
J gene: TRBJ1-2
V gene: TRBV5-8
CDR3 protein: CASSQTGAYGYTF

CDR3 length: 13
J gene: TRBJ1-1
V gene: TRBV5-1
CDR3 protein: CASGQGMNTEAFF

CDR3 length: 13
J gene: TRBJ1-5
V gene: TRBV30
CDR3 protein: CAWSNNRDQPQHF

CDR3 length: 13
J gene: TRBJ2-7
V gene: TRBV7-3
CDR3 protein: CASSLAGWGEQYF

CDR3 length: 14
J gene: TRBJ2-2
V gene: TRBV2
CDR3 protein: CASTSSPNTGELFF

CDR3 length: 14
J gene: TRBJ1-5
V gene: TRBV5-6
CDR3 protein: CASSLQDGYQPQHF

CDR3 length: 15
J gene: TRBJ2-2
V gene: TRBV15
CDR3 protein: CATRKGLSTTGELFF

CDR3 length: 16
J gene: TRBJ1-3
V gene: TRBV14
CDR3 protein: CASSQELDYSGNTIYF

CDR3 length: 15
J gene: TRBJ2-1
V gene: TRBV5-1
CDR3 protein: CASSTTRGSYNEQFF

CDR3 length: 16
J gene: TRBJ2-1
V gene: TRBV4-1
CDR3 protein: CASSQEDLGSYNEQFF

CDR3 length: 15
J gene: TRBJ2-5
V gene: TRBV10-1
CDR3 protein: CASSGLLGQRETQYF

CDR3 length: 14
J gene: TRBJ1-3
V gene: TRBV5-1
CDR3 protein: CASSSANSGNTIYF

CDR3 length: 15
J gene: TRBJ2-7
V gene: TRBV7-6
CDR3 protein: CASSLRQGLFGEQYF

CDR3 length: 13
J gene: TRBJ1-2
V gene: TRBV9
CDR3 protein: CASSAADRYGYTF

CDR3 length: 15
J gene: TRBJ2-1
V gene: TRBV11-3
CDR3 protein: CASSLGGGGGDEQFF

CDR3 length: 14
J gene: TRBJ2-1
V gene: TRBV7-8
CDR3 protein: CASSSWTGSNEQFF

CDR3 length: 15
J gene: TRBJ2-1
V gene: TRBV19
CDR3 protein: CASTPGTGGYNEQFF

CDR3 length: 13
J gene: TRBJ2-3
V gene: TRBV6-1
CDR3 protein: CASSEAPGDTQYF

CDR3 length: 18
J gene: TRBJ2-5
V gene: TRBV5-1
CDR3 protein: CASSLGLAGDPYQETQYF

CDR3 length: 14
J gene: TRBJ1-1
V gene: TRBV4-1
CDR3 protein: CASSSGNFGTEAFF

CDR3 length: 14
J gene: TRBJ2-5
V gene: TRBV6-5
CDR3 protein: CASSYGGLQETQYF

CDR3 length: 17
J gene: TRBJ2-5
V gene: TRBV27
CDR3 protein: CASSRTSGRTKQETQYF